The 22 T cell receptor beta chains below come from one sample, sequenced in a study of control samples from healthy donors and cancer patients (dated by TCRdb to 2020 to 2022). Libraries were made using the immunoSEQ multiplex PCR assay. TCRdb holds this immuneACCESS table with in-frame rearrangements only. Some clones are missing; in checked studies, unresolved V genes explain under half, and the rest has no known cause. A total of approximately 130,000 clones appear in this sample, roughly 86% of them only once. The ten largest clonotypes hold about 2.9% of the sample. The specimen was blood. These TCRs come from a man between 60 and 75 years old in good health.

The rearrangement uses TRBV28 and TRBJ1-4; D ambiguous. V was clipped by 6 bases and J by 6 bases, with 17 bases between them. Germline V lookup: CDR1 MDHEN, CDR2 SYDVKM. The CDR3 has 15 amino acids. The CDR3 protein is CASSSSRPEDEKLFF. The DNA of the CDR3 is TGTGCCAGCAGCTCCTCGAGGCCGGAGGATGAAAAACTGTTTTTT.

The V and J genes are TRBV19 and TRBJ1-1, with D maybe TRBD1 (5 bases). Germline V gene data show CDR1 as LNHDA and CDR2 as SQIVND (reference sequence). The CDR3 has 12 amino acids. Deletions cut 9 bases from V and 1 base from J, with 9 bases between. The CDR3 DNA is TGTGCCAGCCAAAGGGGGAACACTGAAGCTTTCTTT. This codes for CASQRGNTEAFF.

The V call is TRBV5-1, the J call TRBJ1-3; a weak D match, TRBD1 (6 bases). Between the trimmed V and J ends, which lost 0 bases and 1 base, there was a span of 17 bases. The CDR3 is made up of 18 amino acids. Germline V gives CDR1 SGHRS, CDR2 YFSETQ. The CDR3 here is CASSLAPTGYSSGNTIYF. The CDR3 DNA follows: TGCGCCAGCAGCTTGGCCCCGACAGGTTACTCATCTGGAAACACCATATATTTT.

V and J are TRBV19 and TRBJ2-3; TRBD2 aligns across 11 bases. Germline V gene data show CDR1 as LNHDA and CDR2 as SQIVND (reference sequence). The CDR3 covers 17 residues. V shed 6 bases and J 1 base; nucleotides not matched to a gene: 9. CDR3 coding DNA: TGTGCCAGTAGGCTAGCGGGGGGCCTTGGGGGCACAGATACGCAGTATTTT. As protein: CASRLAGGLGGTDTQYF.

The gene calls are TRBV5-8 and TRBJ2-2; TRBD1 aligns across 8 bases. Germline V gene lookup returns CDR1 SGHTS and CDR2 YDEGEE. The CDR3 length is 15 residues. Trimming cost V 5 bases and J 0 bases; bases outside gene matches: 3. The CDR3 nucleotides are TGTGCCAGCAGTGACAGGGGAACGAACACCGGGGAGCTGTTTTTT. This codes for CASSDRGTNTGELFF. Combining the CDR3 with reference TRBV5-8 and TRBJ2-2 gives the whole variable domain EAGVTQSPTHLIKTRGQQATLRCSPISGHTSVYWYQQALGLGLQFLLWYDEGEERNRGNFPPRFSGRQFPNYSSELNVNALELEDSALYLCASSDRGTNTGELFFGEGSRLTVL.

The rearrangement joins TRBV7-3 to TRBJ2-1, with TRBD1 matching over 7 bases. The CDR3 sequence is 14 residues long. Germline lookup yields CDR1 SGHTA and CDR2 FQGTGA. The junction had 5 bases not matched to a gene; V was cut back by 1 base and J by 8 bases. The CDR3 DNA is TGTGCCAGCAGCTTAAGTCAGGGGGACGATGAGCAGTTCTTC. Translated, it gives CASSLSQGDDEQFF.

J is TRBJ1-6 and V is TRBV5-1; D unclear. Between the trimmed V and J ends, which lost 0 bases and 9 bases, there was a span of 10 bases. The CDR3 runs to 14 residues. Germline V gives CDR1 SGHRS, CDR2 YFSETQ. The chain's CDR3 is CASSLGQDSSPLHF. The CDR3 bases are TGCGCCAGCAGCTTGGGTCAGGATAGTTCACCCCTCCACTTT.

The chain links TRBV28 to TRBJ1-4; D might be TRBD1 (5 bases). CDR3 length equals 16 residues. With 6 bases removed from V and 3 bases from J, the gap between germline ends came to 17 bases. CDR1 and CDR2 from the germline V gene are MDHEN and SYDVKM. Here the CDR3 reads CASRGHGGQSNEKLFF. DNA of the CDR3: TGTGCCAGCAGAGGTCACGGTGGACAATCTAATGAAAAACTGTTTTTT.

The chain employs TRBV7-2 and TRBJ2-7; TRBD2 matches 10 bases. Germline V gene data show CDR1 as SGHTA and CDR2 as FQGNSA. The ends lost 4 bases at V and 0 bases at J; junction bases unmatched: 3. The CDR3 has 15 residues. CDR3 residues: CASSSLAGRSYEQYF. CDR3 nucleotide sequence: TGTGCCAGCAGCTCACTAGCGGGGCGCTCCTACGAGCAGTACTTC.

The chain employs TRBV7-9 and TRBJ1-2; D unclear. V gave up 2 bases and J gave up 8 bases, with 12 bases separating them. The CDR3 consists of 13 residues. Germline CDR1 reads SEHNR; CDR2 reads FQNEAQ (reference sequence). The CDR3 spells CASSLLEKGGYTF. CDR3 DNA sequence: TGTGCCAGCAGCTTATTGGAAAAGGGAGGCTACACCTTC.

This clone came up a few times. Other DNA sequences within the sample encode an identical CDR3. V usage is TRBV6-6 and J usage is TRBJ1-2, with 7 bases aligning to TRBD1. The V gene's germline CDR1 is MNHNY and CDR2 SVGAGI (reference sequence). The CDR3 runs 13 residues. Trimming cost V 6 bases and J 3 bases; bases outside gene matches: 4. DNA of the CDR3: TGTGCCAGCAGCCCAACAGGGGACTATGGCTACACCTTC. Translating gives CASSPTGDYGYTF.

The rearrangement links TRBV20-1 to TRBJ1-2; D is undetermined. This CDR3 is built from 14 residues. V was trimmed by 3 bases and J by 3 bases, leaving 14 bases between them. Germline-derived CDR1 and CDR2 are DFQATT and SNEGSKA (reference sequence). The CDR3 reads CSASPQTVYYGYTF. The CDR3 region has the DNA TGCAGTGCTAGTCCCCAGACGGTATACTATGGCTACACCTTC.

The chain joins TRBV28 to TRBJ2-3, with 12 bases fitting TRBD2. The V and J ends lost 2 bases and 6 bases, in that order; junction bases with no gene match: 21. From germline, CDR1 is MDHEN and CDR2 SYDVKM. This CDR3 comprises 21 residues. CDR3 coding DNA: TGTGCCAGCAGTTTAGGGGTTAATGGTCCTCTAGCGGGGGGGCCACCCGATACGCAGTATTTT. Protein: CASSLGVNGPLAGGPPDTQYF.

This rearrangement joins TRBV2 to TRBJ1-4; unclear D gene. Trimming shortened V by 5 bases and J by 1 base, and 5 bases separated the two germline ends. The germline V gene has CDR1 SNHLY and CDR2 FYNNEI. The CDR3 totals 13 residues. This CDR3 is CASSWRTNEKLFF. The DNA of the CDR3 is TGTGCCAGCAGTTGGAGAACTAATGAAAAACTGTTTTTT.

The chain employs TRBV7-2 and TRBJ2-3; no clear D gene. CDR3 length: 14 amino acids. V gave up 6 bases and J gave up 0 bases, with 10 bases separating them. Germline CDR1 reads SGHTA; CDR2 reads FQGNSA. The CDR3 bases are TGTGCCAGCAGTTCCAGACACAGCACAGATACGCAGTATTTT. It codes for CASSSRHSTDTQYF.

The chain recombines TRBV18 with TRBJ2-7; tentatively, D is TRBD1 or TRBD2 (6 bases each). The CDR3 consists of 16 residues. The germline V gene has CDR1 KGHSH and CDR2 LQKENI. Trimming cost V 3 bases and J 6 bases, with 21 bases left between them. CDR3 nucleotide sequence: TGTGCCAGCTCACCCCGGGGGCCATCGTACGGCGGCGAGCAGTACTTC. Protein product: CASSPRGPSYGGEQYF.

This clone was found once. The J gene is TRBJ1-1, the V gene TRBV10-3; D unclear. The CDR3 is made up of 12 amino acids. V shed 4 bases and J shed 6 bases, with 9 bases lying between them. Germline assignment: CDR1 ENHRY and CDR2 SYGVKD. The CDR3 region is CAISGEAAEAFF. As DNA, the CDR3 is TGTGCCATCAGTGGAGAAGCCGCTGAAGCTTTCTTT.

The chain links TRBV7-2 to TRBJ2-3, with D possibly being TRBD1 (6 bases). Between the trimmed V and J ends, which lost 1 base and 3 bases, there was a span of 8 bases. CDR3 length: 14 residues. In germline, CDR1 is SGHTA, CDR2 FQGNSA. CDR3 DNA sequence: TGTGCCAGCAGCTTAGACAGGGCAACAGATACGCAGTATTTT. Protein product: CASSLDRATDTQYF. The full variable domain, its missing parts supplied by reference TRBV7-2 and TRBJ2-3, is GAGVSQSPSNKVTEKGKDVELRCDPISGHTALYWYRQSLGQGLEFLIYFQGNSAPDKSGLPSDRFSAERTGGSVSTLTIQRTQQEDSAVYLCASSLDRATDTQYFGPGTRLTVL.

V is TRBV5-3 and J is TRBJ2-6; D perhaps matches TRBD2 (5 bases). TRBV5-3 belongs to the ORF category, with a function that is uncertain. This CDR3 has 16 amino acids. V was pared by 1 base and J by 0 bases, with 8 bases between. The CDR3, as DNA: TGTGCCAGAAGCTTGAATCGGGACTCTGGGGCCAACGTCCTGACTTTC. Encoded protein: CARSLNRDSGANVLTF.

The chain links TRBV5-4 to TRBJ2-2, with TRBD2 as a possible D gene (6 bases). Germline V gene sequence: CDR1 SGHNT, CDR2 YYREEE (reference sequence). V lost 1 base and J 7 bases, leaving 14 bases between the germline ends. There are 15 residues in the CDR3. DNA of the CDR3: TGTGCCAGCAGCTTGCCGGGTTGGGGAGGCGGGGAGCTGTTTTTT. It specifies CASSLPGWGGGELFF.

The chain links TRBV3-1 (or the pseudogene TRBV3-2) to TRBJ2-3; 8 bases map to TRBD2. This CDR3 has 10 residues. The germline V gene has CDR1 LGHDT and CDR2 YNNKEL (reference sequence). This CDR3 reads CGAGADTQYF. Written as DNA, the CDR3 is TGTGGAGCGGGGGCAGATACGCAGTATTTT.

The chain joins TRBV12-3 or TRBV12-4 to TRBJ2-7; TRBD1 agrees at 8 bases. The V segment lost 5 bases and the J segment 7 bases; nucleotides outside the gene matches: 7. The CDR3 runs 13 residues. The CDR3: CASSTGQGVEQYF. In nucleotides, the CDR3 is TGTGCCAGCAGTACCGGACAGGGAGTGGAGCAGTACTTC.